This is a list of T cell receptor beta chains from one sample in a study of cytomegalovirus exposure and HLA in healthy donors. Data came from immunoSEQ multiplex PCR; TCRdb stores just in-frame clones and leaves some out. The sample holds approximately 140,000 clones, around 77% seen once. Sequencing was carried out using PBMCs. Every receptor here comes from a woman aged 45-65 years in good health and CMV-seronegative. Each CDR3 is given with its conserved first and last residue. A D gene is named only where the DNA matches it firmly. A clone size is listed for some rows: how often the clone was seen (once, few, many), or a class if it is expanded.

.	.	TRBV25-1	TRBJ2-1	TGTGCCAGCAGTGAAGGACAGTTTTACAATGAGCAGTTCTTC	CASSEGQFYNEQFF
.	.	TRBV20-1	TRBJ2-7	TGCAGTGCTCGGGGTGACTACGAGCAGTACTTC	CSARGDYEQYF
.	TRBD1	TRBV29-1	TRBJ2-7	TGCAGCGCCGCCGGGACAGGGAGCTACGAGCAGTACTTC	CSAAGTGSYEQYF
few	TRBD1	TRBV11-3	TRBJ2-2	TGTGCCAGCAGCCTGGGACAGGCGCAGTACGGGGAGCTGTTTTTT	CASSLGQAQYGELFF
.	TRBD1	TRBV27	TRBJ1-5	TGTGCCAGCAGTCCATTCGGGACAGGGGCTCTCAATCAGCCCCAGCATTTT	CASSPFGTGALNQPQHF
.	.	TRBV28	TRBJ2-7	TGTGCCAGCAAAGAGGGCTACGAGCAGTACTTC	CASKEGYEQYF
few	TRBD1	TRBV11-3	TRBJ1-2	TGTGCCAGCAGCCGACAGGGATATGGCTACACCTTC	CASSRQGYGYTF
.	TRBD2	TRBV10-1	TRBJ2-5	TGCGCCAGCACCGACGGACTAGTATCGGGGACCCAGTACTTC	CASTDGLVSGTQYF
.	.	TRBV7-9	TRBJ1-1	TGTGCCAGCAGCTCCCTATGGGGGGGCGCTGAAGCTTTCTTT	CASSSLWGGAEAFF
.	TRBD1	TRBV29-1	TRBJ2-2	TGCAGCGCAACCGGGACAGCGAACACCGGGGAGCTGTTTTTT	CSATGTANTGELFF
.	.	TRBV29-1	TRBJ2-7	TGCAGCGTTGAAGTAGGAGGGTATTACGAGCAGTACTTC	CSVEVGGYYEQYF
.	.	TRBV19	TRBJ1-5	TGTGCCAGTAGTATAGAAGTCAGGGCAGGCAATCAGCCCCAGCATTTT	CASSIEVRAGNQPQHF
.	TRBD1	TRBV19	TRBJ1-5	TGTGCCAGTAGGCGTGGACAGGGGCGCGTCCGCCAGCATTTT	CASRRGQGRVRQHF
.	.	TRBV30	TRBJ1-5	TGTGCCTGGAGAACAGATAGCAATCAGCCCCAGCATTTT	CAWRTDSNQPQHF
.	.	TRBV28	TRBJ2-5	TGTGCCAGCAGTTTTCAGGACTCACAAGAGACCCAGTACTTC	CASSFQDSQETQYF
.	.	TRBV7-9	TRBJ2-2	TGTGCCAGCAGCTTAGTTTTGTCGAGCACCGGGGAGCTGTTTTTT	CASSLVLSSTGELFF
.	TRBD1	TRBV19	TRBJ1-4	TGTGCCAGTAGTGTCCGGGACAGGGCTAATGAAAAACTGTTTTTT	CASSVRDRANEKLFF
.	TRBD2	TRBV7-2	TRBJ2-5	TGTGCCAGCAGCGCCCGGACTAGATCAGAGACCCAGTACTTC	CASSARTRSETQYF
few	TRBD1	TRBV30	TRBJ2-5	TGTGCCTGGAGTGGGGGGACAGGGGGGCGGGAGACCCAGTACTTC	CAWSGGTGGRETQYF
.	TRBD1	TRBV2	TRBJ2-1	TGTGCCAGCAGTTTGAAGGGGGCTCCCTACAATGAGCAGTTCTTC	CASSLKGAPYNEQFF
.	.	TRBV10-2	TRBJ2-7	TGCGCCAGCAGTGAGGCGGTTTACGAGCAGTACTTC	CASSEAVYEQYF